This T cell receptor beta chain was obtained from a study of blood T cell repertoires in COVID-19. Study context: COVID-19 samples collected from the United States, Italy and Spain covered acute and convalescent phases. Nucleic acid was either cDNA or gDNA, and it came from T cells, B-cell-depleted T cells, or PBMCs.

Original methodology: For nucleated cells, counts were estimated from reference gene primer amplification. Repertoires were generated with immunoSEQ multiplex PCR, while TCRdb's copy carries only in-frame clones and drops some. V and J calls and clone size are those listed in that table; D and trimming were worked out from the DNA. This sample has 97,000 or so clones, with roughly 84% found just once. The source material was peripheral blood. This receptor was taken from a human donor in a cohort sampled during active COVID-19.

In DNA form, the CDR3 reads TGTGCCAGCTCACCCCTCGCCAGGGGGAAAACCGGGGAGCTGTTTTTT. Its protein is CASSPLARGKTGELFF. The V call is TRBV18, the J call TRBJ2-2; 7 bases match TRBD1. V trimming: 3 bases; J trimming: 5 bases; junction bases outside the gene matches: 9. There are 16 residues in the CDR3. The germline V gene encodes CDR1 KGHSH and CDR2 LQKENI.